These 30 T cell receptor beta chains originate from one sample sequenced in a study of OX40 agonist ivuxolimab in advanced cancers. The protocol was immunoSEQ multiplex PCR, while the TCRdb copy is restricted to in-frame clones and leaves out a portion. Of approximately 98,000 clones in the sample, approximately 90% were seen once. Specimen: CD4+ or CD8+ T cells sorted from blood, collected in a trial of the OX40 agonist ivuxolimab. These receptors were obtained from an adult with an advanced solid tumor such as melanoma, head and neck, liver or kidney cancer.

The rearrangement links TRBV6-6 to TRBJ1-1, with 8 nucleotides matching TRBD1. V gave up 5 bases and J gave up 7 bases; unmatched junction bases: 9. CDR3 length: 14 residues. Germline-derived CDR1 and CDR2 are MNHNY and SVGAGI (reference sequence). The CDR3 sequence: CASSKDDRGLEAFF. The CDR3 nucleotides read TGTGCCAGCAGTAAGGACGACAGGGGACTTGAAGCTTTCTTT.

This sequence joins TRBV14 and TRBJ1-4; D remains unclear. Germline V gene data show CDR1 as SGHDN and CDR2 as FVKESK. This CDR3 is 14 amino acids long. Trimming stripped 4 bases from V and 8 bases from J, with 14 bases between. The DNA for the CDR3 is TGTGCCAGCAGCCCCTTTGGGCAGAACGAAAAACTGTTTTTT. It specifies CASSPFGQNEKLFF.

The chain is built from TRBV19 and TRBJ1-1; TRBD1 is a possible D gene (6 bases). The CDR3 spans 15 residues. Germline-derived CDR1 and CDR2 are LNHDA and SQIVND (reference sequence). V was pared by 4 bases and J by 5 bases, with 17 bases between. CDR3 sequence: CASSRSTGGATEAFF. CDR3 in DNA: TGTGCCAGTAGTAGATCTACGGGGGGCGCGACTGAAGCTTTCTTT.

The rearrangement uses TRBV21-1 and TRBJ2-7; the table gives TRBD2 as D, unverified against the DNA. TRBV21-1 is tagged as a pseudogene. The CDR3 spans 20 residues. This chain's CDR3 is CASSKEVASGGKDSSYEQYF. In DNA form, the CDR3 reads TGTGCCAGCAGCAAAGAAGTAGCTAGCGGGGGGAAGGATTCCTCCTACGAGCAGTACTTC.

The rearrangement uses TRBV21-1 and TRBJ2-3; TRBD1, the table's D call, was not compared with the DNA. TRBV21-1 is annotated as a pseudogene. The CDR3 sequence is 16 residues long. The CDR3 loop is CASSNGCDRFTDTQYF. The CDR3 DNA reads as TGTGCCAGCAGCAATGGTTGCGACAGATTCACAGATACGCAGTATTTT.

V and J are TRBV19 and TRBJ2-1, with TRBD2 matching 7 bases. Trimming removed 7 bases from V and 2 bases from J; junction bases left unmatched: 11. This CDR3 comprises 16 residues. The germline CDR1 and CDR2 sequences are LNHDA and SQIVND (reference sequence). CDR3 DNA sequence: TGTGCCAGTACCATGAAGACTAGCCGTCCCTACAATGAGCAGTTCTTC. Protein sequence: CASTMKTSRPYNEQFF.

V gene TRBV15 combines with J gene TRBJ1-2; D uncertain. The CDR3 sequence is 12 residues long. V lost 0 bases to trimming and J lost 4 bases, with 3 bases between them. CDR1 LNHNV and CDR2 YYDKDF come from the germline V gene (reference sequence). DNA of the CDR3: TGTGCCACCAGCAGAGACATCTATGGCTACACCTTC. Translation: CATSRDIYGYTF.

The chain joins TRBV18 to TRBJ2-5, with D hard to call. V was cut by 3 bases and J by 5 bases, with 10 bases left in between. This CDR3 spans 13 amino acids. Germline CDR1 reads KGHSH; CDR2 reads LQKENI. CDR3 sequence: CASSPGLGETQYF. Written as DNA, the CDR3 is TGTGCCAGCTCACCGGGTCTAGGGGAGACCCAGTACTTC.

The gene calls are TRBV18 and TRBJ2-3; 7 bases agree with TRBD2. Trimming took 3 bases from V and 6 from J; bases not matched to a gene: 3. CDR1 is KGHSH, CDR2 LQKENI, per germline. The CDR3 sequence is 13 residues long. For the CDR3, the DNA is TGTGCCAGCTCACCCGGGGACTATGATACGCAGTATTTT. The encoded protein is CASSPGDYDTQYF.

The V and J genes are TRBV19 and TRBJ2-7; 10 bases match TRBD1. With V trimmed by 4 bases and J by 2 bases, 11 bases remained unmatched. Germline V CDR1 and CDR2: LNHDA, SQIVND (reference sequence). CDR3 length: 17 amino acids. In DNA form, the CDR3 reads TGTGCCAGTAGTACCCGCTATAGCGGGACAGGGGCCTACGAGCAGTACTTC. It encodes CASSTRYSGTGAYEQYF. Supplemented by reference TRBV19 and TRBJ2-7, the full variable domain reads DGGITQSPKYLFRKEGQNVTLSCEQNLNHDAMYWYRQDPGQGLRLIYYSQIVNDFQKGDIAEGYSVSREKKESFPLTVTSAQKNPTAFYLCASSTRYSGTGAYEQYFGPGTRLTVT.

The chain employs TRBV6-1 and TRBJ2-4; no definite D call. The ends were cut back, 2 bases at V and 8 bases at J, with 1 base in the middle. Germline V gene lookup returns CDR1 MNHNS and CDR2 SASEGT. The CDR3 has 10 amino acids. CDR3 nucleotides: TGTGCCAGCAGTGAATACATTCAGTACTTC. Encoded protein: CASSEYIQYF.

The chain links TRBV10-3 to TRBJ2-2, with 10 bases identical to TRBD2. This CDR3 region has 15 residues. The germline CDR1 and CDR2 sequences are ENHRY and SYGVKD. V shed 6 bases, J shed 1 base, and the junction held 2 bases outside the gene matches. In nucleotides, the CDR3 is TGTGCCATCAGCCGGACTAGCGGGAACACCGGGGAGCTGTTTTTT. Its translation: CAISRTSGNTGELFF.

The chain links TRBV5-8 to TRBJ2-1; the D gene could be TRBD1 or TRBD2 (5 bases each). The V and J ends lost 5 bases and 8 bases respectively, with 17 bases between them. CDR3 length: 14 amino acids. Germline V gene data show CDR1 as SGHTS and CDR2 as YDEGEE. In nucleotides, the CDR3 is TGTGCCAGCAGTCCTCGACTCCGAGGGGATGAGCAGTTCTTC. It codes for CASSPRLRGDEQFF.

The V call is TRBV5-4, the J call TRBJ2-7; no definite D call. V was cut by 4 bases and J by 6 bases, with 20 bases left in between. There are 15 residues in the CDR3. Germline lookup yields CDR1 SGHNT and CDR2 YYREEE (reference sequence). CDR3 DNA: TGTGCCAGCAGCATCTCGGGCCACTCCTCGGGCGAGCAGTACTTC. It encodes CASSISGHSSGEQYF.

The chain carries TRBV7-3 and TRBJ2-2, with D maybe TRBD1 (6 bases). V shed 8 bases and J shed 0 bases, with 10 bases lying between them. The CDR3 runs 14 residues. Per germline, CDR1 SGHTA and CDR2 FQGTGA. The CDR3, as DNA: TGTGCCAGCGGGGGCGTTTCGAACACCGGGGAGCTGTTTTTT. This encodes CASGGVSNTGELFF. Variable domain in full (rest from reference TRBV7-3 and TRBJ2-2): GAGVSQTPSNKVTEKGKYVELRCDPISGHTALYWYRQSLGQGPEFLIYFQGTGAADDSGLPNDRFFAVRPEGSVSTLKIQRTERGDSAVYLCASGGVSNTGELFFGEGSRLTVL.

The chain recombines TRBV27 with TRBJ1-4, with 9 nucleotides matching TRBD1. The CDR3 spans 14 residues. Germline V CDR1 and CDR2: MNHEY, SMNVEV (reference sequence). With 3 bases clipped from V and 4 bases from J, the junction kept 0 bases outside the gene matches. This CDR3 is CASSLTGGNEKLFF. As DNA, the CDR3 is TGTGCCAGCAGTTTGACAGGGGGTAATGAAAAACTGTTTTTT. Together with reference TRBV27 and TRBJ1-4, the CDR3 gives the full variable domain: EAQVTQNPRYLITVTGKKLTVTCSQNMNHEYMSWYRQDPGLGLRQIYYSMNVEVTDKGDVPEGYKVSRKEKRNFPLILESPSPNQTSLYFCASSLTGGNEKLFFGSGTQLSVL.

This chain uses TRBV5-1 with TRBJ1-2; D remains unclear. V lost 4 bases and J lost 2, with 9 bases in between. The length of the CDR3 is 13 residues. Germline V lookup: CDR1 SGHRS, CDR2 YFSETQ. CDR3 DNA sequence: TGCGCCAGCAGCATTTCGAGCAACTATGGCTACACCTTC. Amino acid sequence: CASSISSNYGYTF.

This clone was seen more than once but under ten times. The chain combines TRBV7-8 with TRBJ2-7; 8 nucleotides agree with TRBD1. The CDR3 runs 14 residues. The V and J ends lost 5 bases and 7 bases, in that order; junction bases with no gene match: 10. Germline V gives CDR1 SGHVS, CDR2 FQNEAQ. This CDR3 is CASSQDPGGREQYF. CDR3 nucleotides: TGTGCCAGCAGCCAGGACCCAGGGGGCCGGGAGCAGTACTTC.

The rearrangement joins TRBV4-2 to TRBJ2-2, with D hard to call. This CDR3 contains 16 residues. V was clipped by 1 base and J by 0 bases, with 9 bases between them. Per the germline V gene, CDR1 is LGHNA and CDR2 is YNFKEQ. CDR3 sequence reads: CASSQAGITNTGELFF. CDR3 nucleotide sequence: TGTGCCAGCAGCCAAGCTGGGATAACGAACACCGGGGAGCTGTTTTTT.

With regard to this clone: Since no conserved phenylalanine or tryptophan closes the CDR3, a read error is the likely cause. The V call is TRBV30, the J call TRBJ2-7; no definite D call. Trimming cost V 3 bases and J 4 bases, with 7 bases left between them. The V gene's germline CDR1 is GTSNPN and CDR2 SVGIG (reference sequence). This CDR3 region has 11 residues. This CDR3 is CAWSRRYEQYL. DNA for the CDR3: TGTGCCTGGAGCAGGCGGTACGAGCAGTACCTC.

CDR3 region: CASMTGAGNTIYF. As DNA, the CDR3 is TGTGCCAGCATGACAGGGGCTGGAAACACCATATATTTT. The chain has TRBV6-5 and TRBJ1-3; TRBD1 matches 8 bases. With V trimmed by 7 bases and J by 2 bases, 1 base remained unmatched. CDR3 size: 13 residues. Germline CDR1 and CDR2: MNHEY and SVGAGI.

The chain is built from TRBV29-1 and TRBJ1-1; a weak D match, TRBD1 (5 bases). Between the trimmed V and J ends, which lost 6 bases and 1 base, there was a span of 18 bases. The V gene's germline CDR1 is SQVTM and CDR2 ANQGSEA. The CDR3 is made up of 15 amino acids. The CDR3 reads CSVAFFEGPNTEAFF. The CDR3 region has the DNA TGCAGCGTCGCTTTCTTTGAGGGGCCGAACACTGAAGCTTTCTTT.

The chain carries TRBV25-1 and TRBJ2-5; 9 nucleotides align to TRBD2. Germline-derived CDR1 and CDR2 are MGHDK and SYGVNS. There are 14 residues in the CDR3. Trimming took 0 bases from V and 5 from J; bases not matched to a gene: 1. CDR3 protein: CASSEYTSGETQYF. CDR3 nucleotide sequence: TGTGCCAGCAGTGAATACACTAGCGGGGAGACCCAGTACTTC.

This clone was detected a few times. CDR3 sequence (DNA): TGTGCCAGCTCACCAAACAGGGAAACATATGGCTACACCTTC. Translated: CASSPNRETYGYTF. The genes are TRBV18 and TRBJ1-2, with D perhaps TRBD1 (6 bases). The length of the CDR3 is 14 residues. V lost 2 bases to trimming and J lost 5 bases, with 12 bases between them. CDR1 and CDR2 from the germline V gene are KGHSH and LQKENI.

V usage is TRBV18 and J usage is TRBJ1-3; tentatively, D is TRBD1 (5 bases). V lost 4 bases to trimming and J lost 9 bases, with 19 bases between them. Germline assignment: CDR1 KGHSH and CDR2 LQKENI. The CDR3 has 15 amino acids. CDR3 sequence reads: CASSQRDGVDGTIYF. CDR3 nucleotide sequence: TGTGCCAGCTCACAACGGGACGGCGTGGATGGCACCATATATTTT. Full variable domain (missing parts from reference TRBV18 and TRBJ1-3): NAGVMQNPRHLVRRRGQEARLRCSPMKGHSHVYWYRQLPEEGLKFMVYLQKENIIDESGMPKERFSAEFPKEGPSILRIQQVVRGDSAAYFCASSQRDGVDGTIYFGEGSWLTVV.

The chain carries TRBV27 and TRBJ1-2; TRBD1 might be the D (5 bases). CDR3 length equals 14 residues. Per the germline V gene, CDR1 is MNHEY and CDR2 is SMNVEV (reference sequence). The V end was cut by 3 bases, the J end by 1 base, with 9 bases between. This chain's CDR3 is CASSFDRINYGYTF. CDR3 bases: TGTGCCAGCAGTTTTGACAGAATTAACTATGGCTACACCTTC.

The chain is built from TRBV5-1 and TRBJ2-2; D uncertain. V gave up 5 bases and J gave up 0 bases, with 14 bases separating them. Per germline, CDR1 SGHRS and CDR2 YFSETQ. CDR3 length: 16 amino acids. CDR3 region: CASSSDGPANTGELFF. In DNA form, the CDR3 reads TGCGCCAGCAGTTCTGACGGCCCCGCGAACACCGGGGAGCTGTTTTTT.

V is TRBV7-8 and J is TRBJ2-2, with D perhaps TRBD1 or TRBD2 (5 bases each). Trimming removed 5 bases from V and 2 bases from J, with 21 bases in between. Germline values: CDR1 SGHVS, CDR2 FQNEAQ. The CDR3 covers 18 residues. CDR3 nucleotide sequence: TGTGCCAGCAGCCCCAGTCCCGGGACCCCCCTCAACACCGGGGAGCTGTTTTTT. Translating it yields CASSPSPGTPLNTGELFF. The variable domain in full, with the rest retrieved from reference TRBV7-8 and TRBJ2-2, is GAGVSQSPRYKVAKRGQDVALRCDPISGHVSLFWYQQALGQGPEFLTYFQNEAQLDKSGLPSDRFFAERPEGSVSTLKIQRTQQEDSAVYLCASSPSPGTPLNTGELFFGEGSRLTVL.

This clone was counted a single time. The CDR3 protein is CASSYSGERHSYEQYF. CDR3 DNA: TGTGCCAGCAGTTACTCAGGCGAGCGCCATTCCTACGAGCAGTACTTC. V gene TRBV6-6 combines with J gene TRBJ2-7; D remains unclear. V was clipped by 0 bases and J by 1 base, with 13 bases between them. The CDR3 is 16 residues long. Germline CDR1 is MNHNY and CDR2 is SVGAGI (reference sequence).

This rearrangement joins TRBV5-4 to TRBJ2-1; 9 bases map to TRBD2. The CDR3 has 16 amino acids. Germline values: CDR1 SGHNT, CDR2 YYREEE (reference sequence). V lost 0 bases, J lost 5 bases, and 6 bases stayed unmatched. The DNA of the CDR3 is TGTGCCAGCAGCTTGGGCCCCGGGACTAGCCACAATGAGCAGTTCTTC. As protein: CASSLGPGTSHNEQFF.